The 12 T cell receptor beta chains in this list originate from one sample, sequenced in a study of cytomegalovirus exposure and HLA in healthy donors. The PCR was carried out with 60 Vbeta primers and 13 Jbeta primers. The data were produced by immunoSEQ multiplex PCR, yet TCRdb's version contains in-frame clones alone and is incomplete. Its listing shows approximately 92,000 clones. Sample: PBMCs. The receptors originated from a woman in her twenties or thirties in good health and CMV-seronegative.

The CDR3 DNA sequence: TGTGCCAGCAGCGTTGCCGGGGGAGGTAGCACAGATACGCAGTATTTT. This codes for CASSVAGGGSTDTQYF. V usage is TRBV9 and J usage is TRBJ2-3, with a weak D call TRBD2 (6 bases). V shed 2 bases and J shed 0 bases, with 13 bases lying between them. CDR3 length: 16 amino acids. Germline V gives CDR1 SGDLS, CDR2 YYNGEE.

The J gene is TRBJ2-7, the V gene TRBV6-1; 8 positions agree with TRBD1. Germline trimming cut 7 bases from V and 2 bases from J; bases unmatched to any gene: 7. The CDR3 extends over 14 amino acids. The germline V gene encodes CDR1 MNHNS and CDR2 SASEGT. The CDR3 DNA sequence: TGTGCCAGCAATCACCGGGACAGGCCCTACGAGCAGTACTTC. It specifies CASNHRDRPYEQYF.

The CDR3 reads CASSKQGARNTEAFF. CDR3 bases: TGTGCCAGCAGCAAGCAGGGGGCACGGAACACTGAAGCTTTCTTT. The V and J genes are TRBV5-5 and TRBJ1-1; 8 bases agree with TRBD1. Germline V gives CDR1 SGHKS, CDR2 YYEKEE (reference sequence). CDR3 length: 15 residues. J gave up 1 base and V 4 bases, and 6 bases lay outside the gene matches.

The chain employs TRBV27 and TRBJ2-7; tentative D call: TRBD1 (6 bases). The germline V gene encodes CDR1 MNHEY and CDR2 SMNVEV (reference sequence). The CDR3 runs 13 residues. Trimming pared 5 bases from V and 4 bases from J, leaving 12 bases between. CDR3 nucleotides: TGTGCCAGCAGTCCCCGGACAGCGTACGAGCAGTACTTC. Translated: CASSPRTAYEQYF.

This chain links TRBV4-1 with TRBJ2-1, with D possibly being TRBD2 (7 bases). CDR1 and CDR2 from the germline V gene are MGHRA and YSYEKL. Trimming pared 1 base from V and 2 bases from J, leaving 9 bases between. There are 15 residues in the CDR3. The CDR3 reads CASSQAGGPYNEQFF. The DNA for the CDR3 is TGCGCCAGCAGCCAAGCGGGGGGCCCCTACAATGAGCAGTTCTTC.

This sequence joins TRBV15 and TRBJ1-6; 7 bases are a match to TRBD1. V shed 0 bases and J 6 bases; nucleotides not matched to a gene: 11. Looked up from germline, CDR1 is LNHNV and CDR2 is YYDKDF (reference sequence). The length of the CDR3 is 18 residues. CDR3 sequence (DNA): TGTGCCACCAGCAGAGAGTCAAAACAGGGGTGGTTTAATTCACCCCTCCACTTT. It specifies CATSRESKQGWFNSPLHF.

The V and J genes are TRBV5-1 and TRBJ2-3; D unresolved. CDR3 size: 13 residues. Germline V gene lookup returns CDR1 SGHRS and CDR2 YFSETQ. Trimming removed 0 bases from V and 2 bases from J, with 4 bases in between. CDR3 nucleotide sequence: TGCGCCAGCAGCTTGGTCATCACAGATACGCAGTATTTT. Encoded protein: CASSLVITDTQYF. The full variable domain, completed using reference TRBV5-1 and TRBJ2-3, is KAGVTQTPRYLIKTRGQQVTLSCSPISGHRSVSWYQQTPGQGLQFLFEYFSETQRNKGNFPGRFSGRQFSNSRSEMNVSTLELGDSALYLCASSLVITDTQYFGPGTRLTVL.

The chain recombines TRBV4-2 with TRBJ2-2; weak D call: TRBD2 (6 bases). The V gene lost 0 bases and the J gene lost 7 bases, with 15 bases spanning the gap. The CDR3 loop spans 16 amino acids. Germline CDR1 LGHNA, CDR2 YNFKEQ. The CDR3 DNA is TGTGCCAGCAGCCAAGATTGGGAGCGGGTGGTCGGGGAGCTGTTTTTT. Its protein is CASSQDWERVVGELFF.

V and J are TRBV25-1 and TRBJ1-1; possible D gene TRBD1, 5 bases. The CDR3 spans 15 residues. Germline V gives CDR1 MGHDK, CDR2 SYGVNS. V gave up 2 bases and J gave up 5 bases, with 15 bases separating them. The CDR3 DNA reads TGTGCCAGCAGTGAAACGCGGCAGGGTTGGACTGAAGCTTTCTTT. Its protein is CASSETRQGWTEAFF. The full variable domain, with the rest looked up from reference TRBV25-1 and TRBJ1-1, is EADIYQTPRYLVIGTGKKITLECSQTMGHDKMYWYQQDPGMELHLIHYSYGVNSTEKGDLSSESTVSRIRTEHFPLTLESARPSHTSQYLCASSETRQGWTEAFFGQGTRLTVV.

This chain joins TRBV6-5 and TRBJ1-1; 8 bases map to TRBD1. This CDR3 is built from 12 residues. V shed 8 bases, J shed 4 bases, and the junction held 3 bases outside the gene matches. CDR1 and CDR2 from the germline V gene are MNHEY and SVGAGI. The chain's CDR3 is CASGQGGTEAFF. CDR3 nucleotides: TGTGCCAGCGGACAGGGCGGCACTGAAGCTTTCTTT.

V and J are TRBV6-6 and TRBJ1-3; 7 bases align to TRBD1. J was trimmed by 0 bases and V by 2 bases; bases with no gene match: 1. The length of the CDR3 is 15 residues. CDR1 is MNHNY and CDR2 is SVGAGI in the germline V gene (reference sequence). This CDR3 is CASSYDRASGNTIYF. The CDR3, as DNA: TGTGCCAGCAGTTACGACAGGGCCTCTGGAAACACCATATATTTT.

The V gene is TRBV28, the J gene TRBJ1-5; no firm D call. Germline V gene data show CDR1 as MDHEN and CDR2 as SYDVKM. The V end lost 5 bases, the J end lost 5 bases, and 13 bases lay between the germline ends. This CDR3 spans 14 amino acids. The CDR3 is CASSPGLVDQPQHF. The CDR3 DNA reads TGTGCCAGCAGTCCAGGACTAGTCGATCAGCCCCAGCATTTT.